What follows are 4 T cell receptor beta chains derived from one specimen sequenced in a study of blood T cells in healthy people across ages. The second PCR ran roughly 6 to 11 cycles with a sample-barcoded 5' primer and J-beta primers. From the 5' RACE reads, TCRdb called clonotypes with MiXCR, one entry per CDR3 protein. The repertoire holds about 1.8 million distinct CDR3 sequences, with just under 50% as singletons. The sequencing sample was made of blood. These receptors were taken from a woman between 35 and 50 years old in good health.

The chain has TRBV9 and TRBJ2-1; perhaps D is TRBD1 or TRBD2 (6 bases each). The CDR3 covers 16 residues. CDR1 and CDR2 (germline): SGDLS, YYNGEE. V lost 0 bases and J 3 bases, leaving 13 bases between the germline ends. CDR3 loop: CASSVDPGGGYNEQFF. The CDR3 coding sequence is TGTGCCAGCAGCGTAGACCCCGGGGGCGGCTACAATGAGCAGTTCTTC.

This clonotype showed up many times. V is TRBV2 and J is TRBJ2-3, with 8 bases matching TRBD1. The CDR3 has 14 residues. The V gene end was trimmed by 6 bases and the J gene end by 3 bases; junction bases not matched to a gene: 5. Germline CDR1 reads SNHLY; CDR2 reads FYNNEI. CDR3 nucleotides: TGTGCCAGCAGGAGGACAGGGAGGACAGATACGCAGTATTTT. Protein sequence: CASRRTGRTDTQYF.

The genes are TRBV15 and TRBJ2-7; TRBD2 might be the D (6 bases). This CDR3 region has 15 residues. Germline CDR1 reads LNHNV; CDR2 reads YYDKDF (reference sequence). V was trimmed by 0 bases and J by 1 base, leaving 10 bases between them. The DNA of the CDR3 is TGTGCCACCAGCAGAGATCAGGGAGGATCCTACGAGCAGTACTTC. Its protein product is CATSRDQGGSYEQYF.

The gene calls are TRBV29-1 and TRBJ1-2, with D uncertain. V was clipped by 3 bases and J by 3 bases, with 5 bases between them. The germline CDR1 and CDR2 sequences are SQVTM and ANQGSEA. CDR3 length equals 11 residues. Here the CDR3 reads CSVETDYGYTF. The CDR3 DNA sequence: TGCAGCGTTGAGACGGACTATGGCTACACCTTC.